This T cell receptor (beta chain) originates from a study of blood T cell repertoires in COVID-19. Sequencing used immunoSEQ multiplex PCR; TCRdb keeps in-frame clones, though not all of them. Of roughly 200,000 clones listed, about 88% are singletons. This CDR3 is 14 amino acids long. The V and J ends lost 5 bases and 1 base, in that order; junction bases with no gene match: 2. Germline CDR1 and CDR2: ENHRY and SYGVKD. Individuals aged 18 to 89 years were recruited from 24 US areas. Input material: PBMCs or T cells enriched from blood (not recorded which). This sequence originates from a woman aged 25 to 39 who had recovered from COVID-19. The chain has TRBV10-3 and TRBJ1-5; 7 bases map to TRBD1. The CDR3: CAISRDRSNQPQHF. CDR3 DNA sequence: TGTGCCATCAGTAGGGACAGAAGCAATCAGCCCCAGCATTTT.